What follows are 2 T cell receptor beta chains derived from one specimen sequenced in a study of T-cell memory formation after mild COVID-19. TCRdb re-derived calls from the 5' RACE reads in MiXCR, one entry per CDR3 protein. Among some 440,000 distinct CDR3 sequences listed, roughly 25% were seen once. The sequenced sample consisted of PBMCs or a T cell subset sorted from them (not recorded which). The receptor set was obtained from an adult woman who had mild COVID-19 (a few samples of this study predate the infection). Cell type and time point are not known.

This clonotype was counted at least ten times. The J gene is TRBJ2-7, the V gene TRBV3-1; D possibly corresponds to TRBD1 (5 bases). CDR3 length: 15 residues. Germline loops: CDR1 LGHDT, CDR2 YNNKEL (reference sequence). Trimming removed 1 base at V and 6 bases at J, with 16 bases between. In DNA form, the CDR3 reads TGTGCCAGCAGCCAAGTTAAGGACACCTTCTCCGAGCAGTACTTC. Translating gives CASSQVKDTFSEQYF.

The CDR3 is CASSGDFTSTDTQYF. DNA of the CDR3: TGTGCCAGCAGCGGCGATTTCACTAGCACAGATACGCAGTATTTT. This sequence joins TRBV11-2 and TRBJ2-3; D unclear. This CDR3 has 15 amino acids. CDR1 is SGHAT and CDR2 is FQNNGV in the germline V gene. The V end lost 5 bases, the J end lost 0 bases, and 12 bases lay between the germline ends.